The rows below give T cell receptor beta chains drawn from one sample of a study of blood T cell repertoires in COVID-19. TCRdb keeps only in-frame clones here, not all; method: immunoSEQ multiplex PCR. The data show about 260,000 clones, about 90% seen once. Sequencing input: peripheral blood. The receptors were gathered from a person aged 18-35 years with COVID-19, enrolled during active disease. The CDR3 runs from the conserved cysteine through the conserved F or W. Fields, in order: clone size, D gene, J gene, V gene, CDR3 length, CDR3 DNA, CDR3 protein. The D gene is left open where the match is weak. Expanded clones are given a class, and other clones once, few, many or no size at all.

clone_size: -
d_call: -
j_call: TRBJ1-5
v_call: TRBV27
cdr3_length: 15
cdr3_nt: TGTGCCAGCAGTCGGGGTACTACAGGCAATCAGCCCCAGCATTTT
cdr3_aa: CASSRGTTGNQPQHF

clone_size: -
d_call: TRBD2
j_call: TRBJ2-7
v_call: TRBV6-5
cdr3_length: 15
cdr3_nt: TGTGCCAGCAGTCCCCTAGCGGGAGGGCCCCACGAGCAGTACTTC
cdr3_aa: CASSPLAGGPHEQYF

clone_size: -
d_call: -
j_call: TRBJ2-3
v_call: TRBV6-5
cdr3_length: 14
cdr3_nt: TGTGCAGCCGCCTCGGCGGGAAATCCAGATACGCAGTATTTT
cdr3_aa: CAAASAGNPDTQYF

clone_size: few
d_call: -
j_call: TRBJ2-7
v_call: TRBV4-2
cdr3_length: 14
cdr3_nt: TGTGCCAGCAGCCAAGACAGGGGATCCTACGAGCAGTACTTC
cdr3_aa: CASSQDRGSYEQYF

clone_size: -
d_call: TRBD1
j_call: TRBJ2-3
v_call: TRBV6-6
cdr3_length: 15
cdr3_nt: TGTGCCAGCAATCCCGGGACAGGGACACCAGATACGCAGTATTTT
cdr3_aa: CASNPGTGTPDTQYF

clone_size: -
d_call: -
j_call: TRBJ1-5
v_call: TRBV27
cdr3_length: 13
cdr3_nt: TGTGCCAGCAGTTTCTATAGCAATCAGCCCCAGCATTTT
cdr3_aa: CASSFYSNQPQHF

clone_size: few
d_call: TRBD1
j_call: TRBJ2-7
v_call: TRBV2
cdr3_length: 15
cdr3_nt: TGTGCCAGCAGTTCTCAGGGGACAGTGACCTACGAGCAGTACTTC
cdr3_aa: CASSSQGTVTYEQYF

clone_size: -
d_call: TRBD2
j_call: TRBJ2-1
v_call: TRBV18
cdr3_length: 17
cdr3_nt: TGTGCCAGCTCACCCCAGACTAGCGGGAGGATAGGCAATGAGCAGTTCTTC
cdr3_aa: CASSPQTSGRIGNEQFF

clone_size: -
d_call: -
j_call: TRBJ1-5
v_call: TRBV29-1
cdr3_length: 10
cdr3_nt: TGCAGCGTCGGAGATCAGCCCCAGCATTTT
cdr3_aa: CSVGDQPQHF

clone_size: -
d_call: -
j_call: TRBJ2-1
v_call: TRBV21-1
cdr3_length: 14
cdr3_nt: TGTGCCAGTATACCGGATCAGACTGCCACTGAGCAGTTCTTC
cdr3_aa: CASIPDQTATEQFF

clone_size: -
d_call: TRBD1
j_call: TRBJ2-3
v_call: TRBV19
cdr3_length: 13
cdr3_nt: TGTGCCAGTGAAGACAGGGAAGGATATACGCAGTATTTT
cdr3_aa: CASEDREGYTQYF

clone_size: -
d_call: -
j_call: TRBJ1-6
v_call: TRBV7-9
cdr3_length: 17
cdr3_nt: TGTGCCAGCAGCTGGGGTGTGGGGGCACATCGTAATTCACCCCTCCACTTT
cdr3_aa: CASSWGVGAHRNSPLHF

clone_size: -
d_call: TRBD2
j_call: TRBJ2-1
v_call: TRBV10-3
cdr3_length: 16
cdr3_nt: TGTGCCATCAGTGGGACTAGCGGGAGCTCCTACAATGAGCAGTTCTTC
cdr3_aa: CAISGTSGSSYNEQFF

clone_size: -
d_call: -
j_call: TRBJ2-3
v_call: TRBV4-1
cdr3_length: 16
cdr3_nt: TGCGCCCGCAGCCGGGTCCGGGTCCCAGAAGGAGATACGCAGTATTTT
cdr3_aa: CARSRVRVPEGDTQYF

clone_size: -
d_call: TRBD1
j_call: TRBJ2-2
v_call: TRBV27
cdr3_length: 20
cdr3_nt: TGTGCCAGCAGTTTATTCCCGGACAGGGGCCTCTCCGCGAACACCGGGGAGCTGTTTTTT
cdr3_aa: CASSLFPDRGLSANTGELFF

clone_size: -
d_call: -
j_call: TRBJ2-7
v_call: TRBV12-3/TRBV12-4
cdr3_length: 13
cdr3_nt: TGTGCCAGCAGTTCGGGGAGCTCCTACGAGCAGTACTTC
cdr3_aa: CASSSGSSYEQYF

clone_size: -
d_call: -
j_call: TRBJ1-5
v_call: TRBV24-1
cdr3_length: 14
cdr3_nt: TGTGCCACCAGCTCGGGGGGGACAAATCAGCCCCAGCATTTT
cdr3_aa: CATSSGGTNQPQHF

clone_size: -
d_call: -
j_call: TRBJ2-7
v_call: TRBV5-1
cdr3_length: 14
cdr3_nt: TGCGCCAGCAGCTTGGGACAGCTTAGCAACGAGCAGTACTTC
cdr3_aa: CASSLGQLSNEQYF

clone_size: -
d_call: -
j_call: TRBJ2-3
v_call: TRBV6-5
cdr3_length: 13
cdr3_nt: TGTGCCAGCAGGACGGGATCCACAGATACGCAGTATTTT
cdr3_aa: CASRTGSTDTQYF

clone_size: -
d_call: -
j_call: TRBJ1-4
v_call: TRBV7-2
cdr3_length: 13
cdr3_nt: TGTGCCAGCAGGGGGCAAACTAATGAAAAACTGTTTTTT
cdr3_aa: CASRGQTNEKLFF

clone_size: -
d_call: -
j_call: TRBJ2-3
v_call: TRBV13
cdr3_length: 15
cdr3_nt: TGTGCCAGCAGCTTAGTGTTCGGGAGCACAGATACGCAGTATTTT
cdr3_aa: CASSLVFGSTDTQYF

clone_size: -
d_call: TRBD2
j_call: TRBJ2-1
v_call: TRBV28
cdr3_length: 15
cdr3_nt: TGTGTGACTAGCGGGAGGGCCGATGGGGGGGATGAGCAGTTCTTC
cdr3_aa: CVTSGRADGGDEQFF

clone_size: -
d_call: -
j_call: TRBJ1-2
v_call: TRBV4-1
cdr3_length: 15
cdr3_nt: TGCGCCAGCAGCGCGACCTCAGCGAACACTTATGGCTACACCTTC
cdr3_aa: CASSATSANTYGYTF

clone_size: -
d_call: TRBD1
j_call: TRBJ1-1
v_call: TRBV19
cdr3_length: 12
cdr3_nt: TGTGCCTCCAGGGGGCAGGGCACTGAAGCTTTCTTT
cdr3_aa: CASRGQGTEAFF

clone_size: -
d_call: TRBD1
j_call: TRBJ1-5
v_call: TRBV5-1
cdr3_length: 14
cdr3_nt: TGCGCCAGCAGCCCCAACAGGGGGGATCAGCCCCAGCATTTT
cdr3_aa: CASSPNRGDQPQHF

clone_size: -
d_call: TRBD1
j_call: TRBJ1-2
v_call: TRBV19
cdr3_length: 15
cdr3_nt: TGTGCCAGTAGTCAGCACAGGGGGCGCACCTATGGCTACACCTTC
cdr3_aa: CASSQHRGRTYGYTF

clone_size: -
d_call: -
j_call: TRBJ1-1
v_call: TRBV5-1
cdr3_length: 14
cdr3_nt: TGCGCCAGCAGCTTGGATTCGGGGAACACTGAAGCTTTCTTT
cdr3_aa: CASSLDSGNTEAFF

clone_size: once
d_call: TRBD1
j_call: TRBJ2-3
v_call: TRBV24-1
cdr3_length: 17
cdr3_nt: TGTGCCACCAGTGACCTCCCGGGACAGGGTACGACAGATACGCAGTATTTT
cdr3_aa: CATSDLPGQGTTDTQYF

clone_size: -
d_call: -
j_call: TRBJ1-5
v_call: TRBV12-1
cdr3_length: 16
cdr3_nt: TGTGCCAGCAGCTTTGGAGGAGCCCACCTAAATCAGCCCCAGCATTTT
cdr3_aa: CASSFGGAHLNQPQHF

clone_size: few
d_call: -
j_call: TRBJ1-1
v_call: TRBV29-1
cdr3_length: 12
cdr3_nt: TGCAGCGTGCACAGGCTGAACACTGAAGCTTTCTTT
cdr3_aa: CSVHRLNTEAFF

clone_size: -
d_call: -
j_call: TRBJ1-5
v_call: TRBV4-1
cdr3_length: 19
cdr3_nt: TGCGCCAGCAGCCAAGAGCATCGGGGACTCACTTATAGCAATCAGCCCCAGCATTTT
cdr3_aa: CASSQEHRGLTYSNQPQHF

clone_size: -
d_call: TRBD2
j_call: TRBJ2-3
v_call: TRBV5-6
cdr3_length: 14
cdr3_nt: TGTGCCAGCAGCCTCAGACTAGCGGCAGATACGCAGTATTTT
cdr3_aa: CASSLRLAADTQYF

clone_size: once
d_call: TRBD2
j_call: TRBJ2-7
v_call: TRBV27
cdr3_length: 13
cdr3_nt: TGTGCCACCGGACTAGCGGGTCGAAACGAGCAGTACTTC
cdr3_aa: CATGLAGRNEQYF

clone_size: -
d_call: TRBD2
j_call: TRBJ2-1
v_call: TRBV19
cdr3_length: 14
cdr3_nt: TGTGCCACCTCTCAGGTAGCGGGCTACAATGAGCAGTTCTTC
cdr3_aa: CATSQVAGYNEQFF

clone_size: -
d_call: TRBD1
j_call: TRBJ2-5
v_call: TRBV2
cdr3_length: 15
cdr3_nt: TGTGCCAGCAGTGAAAGGGGACAGGGGGCAGAGACCCAGTACTTC
cdr3_aa: CASSERGQGAETQYF

clone_size: -
d_call: -
j_call: TRBJ2-5
v_call: TRBV7-6
cdr3_length: 12
cdr3_nt: TGTGCCAGCAGCCCTCTCGGGGAGACCCAGTACTTC
cdr3_aa: CASSPLGETQYF

clone_size: -
d_call: TRBD2
j_call: TRBJ2-7
v_call: TRBV5-6
cdr3_length: 13
cdr3_nt: TGTGCCAGCAGCTTAGGGACTAGCGGTGAGCAGTACTTC
cdr3_aa: CASSLGTSGEQYF

clone_size: -
d_call: -
j_call: TRBJ2-7
v_call: TRBV7-3
cdr3_length: 13
cdr3_nt: TGTGCCAGCAGCCGTAGCGCTTTCGGCGAGCAGTACTTC
cdr3_aa: CASSRSAFGEQYF

clone_size: -
d_call: -
j_call: TRBJ2-5
v_call: TRBV15
cdr3_length: 19
cdr3_nt: TGTGCCACCAGCAGACCCCAAGACGTGGACAATCGCGCACGAGAGACCCAGTACTTC
cdr3_aa: CATSRPQDVDNRARETQYF

clone_size: -
d_call: TRBD1
j_call: TRBJ2-2
v_call: TRBV6-5
cdr3_length: 14
cdr3_nt: TGTGCCAGCAACGGACAGGGGGCGCGGGGGGAGCTGTTTTTT
cdr3_aa: CASNGQGARGELFF

clone_size: -
d_call: -
j_call: TRBJ2-1
v_call: TRBV9
cdr3_length: 14
cdr3_nt: TGTGCCAGCAGCGTAGACCGGTCTCACAATGAGCAGTTCTTC
cdr3_aa: CASSVDRSHNEQFF

clone_size: once
d_call: -
j_call: TRBJ2-7
v_call: TRBV6-5
cdr3_length: 16
cdr3_nt: TGTGCCAGCAGTTACTCGGCCGGGGGGCTGGCTTACGAGCAGTACTTC
cdr3_aa: CASSYSAGGLAYEQYF

clone_size: -
d_call: TRBD2
j_call: TRBJ2-4
v_call: TRBV3-1/TRBV3-2
cdr3_length: 16
cdr3_nt: TGTGCCAGCAGCCCTACTAGCGGGAGGGCCAAAAACATTCAGTACTTC
cdr3_aa: CASSPTSGRAKNIQYF

clone_size: -
d_call: TRBD2
j_call: TRBJ2-3
v_call: TRBV5-1
cdr3_length: 15
cdr3_nt: TGCGCCAGCAGCTATAGCGGGAGCTGGGGAGATACGCAGTATTTT
cdr3_aa: CASSYSGSWGDTQYF